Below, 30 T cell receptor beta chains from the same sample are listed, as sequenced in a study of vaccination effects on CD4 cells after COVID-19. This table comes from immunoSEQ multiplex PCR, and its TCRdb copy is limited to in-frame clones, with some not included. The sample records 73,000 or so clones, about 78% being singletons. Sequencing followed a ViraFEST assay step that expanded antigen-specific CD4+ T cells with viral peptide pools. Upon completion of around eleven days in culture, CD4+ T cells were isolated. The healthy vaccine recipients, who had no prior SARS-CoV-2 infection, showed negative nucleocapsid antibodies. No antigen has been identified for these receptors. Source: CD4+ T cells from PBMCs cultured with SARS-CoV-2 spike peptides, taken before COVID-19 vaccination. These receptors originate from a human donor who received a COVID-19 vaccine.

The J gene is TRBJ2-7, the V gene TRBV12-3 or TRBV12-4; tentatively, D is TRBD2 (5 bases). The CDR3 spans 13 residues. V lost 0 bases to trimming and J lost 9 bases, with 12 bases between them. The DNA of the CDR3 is TGTGCCAGCAGTTTAGCGCAGGCTAGCAGGCAGTACGTC. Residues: CASSLAQASRQYV.

The CDR3 loop reads CASSPPPGTYNQPQHF. Written as DNA, the CDR3 is TGTGCCAGCTCACCACCCCCAGGTACCTACAATCAGCCCCAGCATTTT. V is TRBV18 and J is TRBJ1-5, with D unresolved. Deletions cut 0 bases from V and 3 bases from J, with 12 bases between. CDR1 is KGHSH, CDR2 LQKENI, per germline. The CDR3 is made up of 16 amino acids.

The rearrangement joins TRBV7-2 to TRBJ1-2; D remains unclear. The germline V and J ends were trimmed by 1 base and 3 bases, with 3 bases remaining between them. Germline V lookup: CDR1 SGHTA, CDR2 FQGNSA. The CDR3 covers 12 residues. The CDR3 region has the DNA TGTGCCAGCAGCTTAGGGTACTATGGCTACACCTTC. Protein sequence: CASSLGYYGYTF. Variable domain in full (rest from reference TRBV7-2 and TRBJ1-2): GAGVSQSPSNKVTEKGKDVELRCDPISGHTALYWYRQSLGQGLEFLIYFQGNSAPDKSGLPSDRFSAERTGGSVSTLTIQRTQQEDSAVYLCASSLGYYGYTFGSGTRLTVV.

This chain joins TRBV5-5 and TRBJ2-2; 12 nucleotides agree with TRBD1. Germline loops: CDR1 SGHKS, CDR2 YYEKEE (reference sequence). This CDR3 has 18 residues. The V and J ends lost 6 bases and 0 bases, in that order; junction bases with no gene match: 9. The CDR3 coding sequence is TGTGCCAGCACCCCGGGACAGGGGGCCATAGCGAACACCGGGGAGCTGTTTTTT. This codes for CASTPGQGAIANTGELFF.

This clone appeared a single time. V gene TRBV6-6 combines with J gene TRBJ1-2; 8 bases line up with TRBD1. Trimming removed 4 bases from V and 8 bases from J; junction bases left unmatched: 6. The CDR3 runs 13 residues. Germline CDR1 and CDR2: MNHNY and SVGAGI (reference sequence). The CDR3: CASSSDRAGGYTF. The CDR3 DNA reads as TGTGCCAGCAGTTCGGACAGGGCTGGCGGCTACACCTTC.

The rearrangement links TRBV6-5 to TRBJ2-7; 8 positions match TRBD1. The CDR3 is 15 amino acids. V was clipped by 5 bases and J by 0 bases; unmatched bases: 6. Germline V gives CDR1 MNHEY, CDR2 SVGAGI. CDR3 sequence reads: CASSPYRGTSYEQYV. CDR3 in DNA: TGTGCCAGCAGTCCCTACAGGGGGACCTCCTACGAGCAGTACGTC.

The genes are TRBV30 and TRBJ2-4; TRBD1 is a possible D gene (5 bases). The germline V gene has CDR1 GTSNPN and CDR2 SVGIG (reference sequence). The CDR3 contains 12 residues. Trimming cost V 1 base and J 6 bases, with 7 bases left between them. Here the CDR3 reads CAWSGRGNIQYF. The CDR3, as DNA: TGTGCCTGGAGTGGAAGGGGAAACATTCAGTACTTC.

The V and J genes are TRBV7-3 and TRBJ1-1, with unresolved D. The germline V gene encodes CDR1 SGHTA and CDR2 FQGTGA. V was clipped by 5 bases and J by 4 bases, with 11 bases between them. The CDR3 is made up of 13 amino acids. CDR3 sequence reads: CASSIMPGTEAFF. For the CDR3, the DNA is TGTGCCAGCAGCATCATGCCGGGCACTGAAGCTTTCTTT.

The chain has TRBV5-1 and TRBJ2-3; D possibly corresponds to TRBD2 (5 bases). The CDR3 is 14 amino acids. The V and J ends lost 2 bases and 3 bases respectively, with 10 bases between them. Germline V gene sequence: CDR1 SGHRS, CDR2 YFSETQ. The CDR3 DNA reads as TGCGCCAGCAGCTTCCGGACTGAGACAGATACGCAGTATTTT. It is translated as CASSFRTETDTQYF.

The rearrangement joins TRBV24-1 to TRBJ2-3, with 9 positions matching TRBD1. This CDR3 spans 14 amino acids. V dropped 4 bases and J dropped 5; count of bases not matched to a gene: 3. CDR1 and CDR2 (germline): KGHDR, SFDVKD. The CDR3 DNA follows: TGTGCCACCAGTGACCGGACAGGGGTAGATACGCAGTATTTT. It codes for CATSDRTGVDTQYF.

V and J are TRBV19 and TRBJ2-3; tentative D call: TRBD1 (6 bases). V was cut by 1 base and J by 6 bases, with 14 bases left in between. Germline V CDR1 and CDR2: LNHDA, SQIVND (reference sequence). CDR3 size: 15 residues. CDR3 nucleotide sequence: TGTGCCAGTAGTATAGGCCCGGCAGGGGTGGATACGCAGTATTTT. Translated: CASSIGPAGVDTQYF.

CDR3 coding DNA: TGTGCCAGCAGCTTAGCGTCAAGGGGCCCTTACCCAACTGAAGCTTTCTTT. Residues: CASSLASRGPYPTEAFF. The chain recombines TRBV7-2 with TRBJ1-1, with D perhaps TRBD1 (5 bases). V dropped 0 bases and J dropped 5 bases, with 19 bases sitting between them. The CDR3 consists of 17 residues. Germline V gives CDR1 SGHTA, CDR2 FQGNSA.

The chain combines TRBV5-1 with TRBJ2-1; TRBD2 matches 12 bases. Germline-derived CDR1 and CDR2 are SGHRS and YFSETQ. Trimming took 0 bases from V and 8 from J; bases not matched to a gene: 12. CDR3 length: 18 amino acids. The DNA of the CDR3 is TGCGCCAGCAGCTTGGAGGCTCTAGCGGGGGGGCCTGGCGATGAGCAGTTCTTC. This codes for CASSLEALAGGPGDEQFF.

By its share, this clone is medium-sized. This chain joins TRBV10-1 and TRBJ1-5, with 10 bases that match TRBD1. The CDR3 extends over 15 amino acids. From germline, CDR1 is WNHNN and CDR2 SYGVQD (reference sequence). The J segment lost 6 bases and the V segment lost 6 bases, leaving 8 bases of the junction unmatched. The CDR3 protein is CASSHRDRGGQPQHF. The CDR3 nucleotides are TGCGCCAGCAGCCACCGGGACAGGGGTGGTCAGCCCCAGCATTTT.

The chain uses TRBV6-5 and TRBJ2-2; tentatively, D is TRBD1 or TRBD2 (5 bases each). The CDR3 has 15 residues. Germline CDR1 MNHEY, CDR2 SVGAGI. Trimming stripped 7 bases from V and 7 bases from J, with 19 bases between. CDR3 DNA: TGTGCCAGCACCAGATCAGGGACCCCGGGCGGGGAGCTGTTTTTT. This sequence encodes CASTRSGTPGGELFF.

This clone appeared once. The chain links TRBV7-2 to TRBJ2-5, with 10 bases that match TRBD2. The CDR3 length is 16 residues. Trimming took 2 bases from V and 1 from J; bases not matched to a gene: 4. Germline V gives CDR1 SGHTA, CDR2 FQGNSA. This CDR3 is CASSLRTSGLQETQYF. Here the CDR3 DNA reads TGTGCCAGCAGCTTACGGACTAGCGGACTCCAAGAGACCCAGTACTTC.

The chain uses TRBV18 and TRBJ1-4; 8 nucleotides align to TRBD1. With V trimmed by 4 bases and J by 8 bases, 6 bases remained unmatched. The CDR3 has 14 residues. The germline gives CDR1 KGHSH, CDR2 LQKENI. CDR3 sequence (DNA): TGTGCCAGCTCACACGGACAGGGTGGAGAAAAACTGTTTTTT. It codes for CASSHGQGGEKLFF.

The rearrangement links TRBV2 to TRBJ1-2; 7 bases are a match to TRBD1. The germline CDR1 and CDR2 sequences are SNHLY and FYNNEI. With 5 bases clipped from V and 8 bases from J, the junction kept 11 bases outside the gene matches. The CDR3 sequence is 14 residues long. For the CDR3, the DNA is TGTGCCAGCAGTCTAGGGAGGCAGGGGGGAGGCTACACCTTC. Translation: CASSLGRQGGGYTF.

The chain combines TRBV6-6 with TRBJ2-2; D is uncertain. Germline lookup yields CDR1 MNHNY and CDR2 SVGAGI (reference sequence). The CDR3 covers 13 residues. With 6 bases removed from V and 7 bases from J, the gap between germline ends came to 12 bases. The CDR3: CASSLNFLGELFF. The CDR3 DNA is TGTGCCAGCAGCCTCAATTTCCTCGGGGAGCTGTTTTTT.

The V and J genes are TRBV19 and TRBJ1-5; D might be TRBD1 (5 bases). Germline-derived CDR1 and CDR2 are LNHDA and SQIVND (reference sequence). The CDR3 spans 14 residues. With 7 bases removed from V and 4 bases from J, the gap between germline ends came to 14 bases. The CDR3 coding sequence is TGTGCCAGTATGTTTGGGACCGTAAATCAGCCCCAGCATTTT. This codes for CASMFGTVNQPQHF.

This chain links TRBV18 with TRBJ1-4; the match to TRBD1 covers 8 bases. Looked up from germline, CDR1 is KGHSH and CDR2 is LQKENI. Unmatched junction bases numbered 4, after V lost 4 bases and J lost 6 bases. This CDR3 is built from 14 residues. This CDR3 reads CASSLATGDEKLFF. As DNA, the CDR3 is TGTGCCAGCTCACTAGCGACAGGGGATGAAAAACTGTTTTTT.

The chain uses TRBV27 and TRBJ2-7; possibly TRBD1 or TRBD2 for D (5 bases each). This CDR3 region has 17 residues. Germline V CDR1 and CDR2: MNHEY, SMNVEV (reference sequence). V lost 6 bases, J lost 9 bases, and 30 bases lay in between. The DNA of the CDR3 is TGTGCCAGCAGCCCTTTAGTCCCAGGGAGCTACGAACTGGGGCAGTACGTC. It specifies CASSPLVPGSYELGQYV.

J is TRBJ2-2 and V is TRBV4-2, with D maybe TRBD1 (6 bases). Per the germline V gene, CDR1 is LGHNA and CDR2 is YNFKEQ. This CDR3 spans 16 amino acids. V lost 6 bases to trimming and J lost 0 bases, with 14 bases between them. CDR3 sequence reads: CASSPLGGTNTGELFF. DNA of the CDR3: TGTGCCAGCAGTCCCCTAGGGGGAACGAACACCGGGGAGCTGTTTTTT.

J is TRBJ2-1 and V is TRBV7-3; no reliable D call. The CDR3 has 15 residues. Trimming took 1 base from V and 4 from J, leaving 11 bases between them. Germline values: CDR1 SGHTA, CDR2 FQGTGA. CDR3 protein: CASSLRSGVYNEQFF. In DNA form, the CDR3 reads TGTGCCAGCAGCTTAAGGAGTGGGGTGTACAATGAGCAGTTCTTC.

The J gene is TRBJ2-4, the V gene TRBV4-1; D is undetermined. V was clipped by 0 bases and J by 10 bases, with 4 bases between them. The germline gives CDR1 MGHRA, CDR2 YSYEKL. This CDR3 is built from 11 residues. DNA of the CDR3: TGCGCCAGCAGCCAAGAGGCTATTCAGTACTTC. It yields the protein CASSQEAIQYF.

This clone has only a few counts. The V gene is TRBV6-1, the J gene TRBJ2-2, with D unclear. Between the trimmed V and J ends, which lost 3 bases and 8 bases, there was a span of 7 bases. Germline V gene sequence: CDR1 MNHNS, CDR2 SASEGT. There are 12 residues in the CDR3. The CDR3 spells CASSEPVGELFF. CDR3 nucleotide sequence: TGTGCCAGCAGTGAGCCCGTGGGGGAGCTGTTTTTT.

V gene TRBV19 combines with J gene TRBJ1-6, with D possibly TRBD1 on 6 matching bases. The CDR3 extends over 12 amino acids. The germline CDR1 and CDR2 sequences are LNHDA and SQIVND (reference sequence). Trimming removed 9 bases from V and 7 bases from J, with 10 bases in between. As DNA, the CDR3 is TGTGCCAGCCATACAGGGAATTCACCCCTCCACTTT. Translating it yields CASHTGNSPLHF.

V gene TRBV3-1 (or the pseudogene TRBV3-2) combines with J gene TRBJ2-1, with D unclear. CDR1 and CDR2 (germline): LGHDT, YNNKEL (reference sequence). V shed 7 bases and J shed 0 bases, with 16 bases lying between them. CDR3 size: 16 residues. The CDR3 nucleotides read TGTGCCAGCACCACCCGTCGACTCAGCTCCTACAATGAGCAGTTCTTC. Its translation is CASTTRRLSSYNEQFF.

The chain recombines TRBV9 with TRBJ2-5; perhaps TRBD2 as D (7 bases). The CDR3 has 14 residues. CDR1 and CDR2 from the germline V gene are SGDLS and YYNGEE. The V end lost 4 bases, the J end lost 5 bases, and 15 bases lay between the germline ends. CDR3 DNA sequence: TGTGCCAGCAGCTTCGAAGGGGGGGTGGAGACCCAGTACTTC. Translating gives CASSFEGGVETQYF. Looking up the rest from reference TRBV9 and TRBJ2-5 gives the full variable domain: DSGVTQTPKHLITATGQRVTLRCSPRSGDLSVYWYQQSLDQGLQFLIQYYNGEERAKGNILERFSAQQFPDLHSELNLSSLELGDSALYFCASSFEGGVETQYFGPGTRLLVL.

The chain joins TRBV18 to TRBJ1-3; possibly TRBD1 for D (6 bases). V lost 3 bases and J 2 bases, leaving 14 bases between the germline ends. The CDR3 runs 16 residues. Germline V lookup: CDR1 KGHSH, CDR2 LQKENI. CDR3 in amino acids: CASSPVERTAGNTIYF. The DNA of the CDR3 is TGTGCCAGCTCACCGGTTGAGAGGACAGCTGGAAACACCATATATTTT. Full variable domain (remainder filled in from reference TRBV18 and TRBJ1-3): NAGVMQNPRHLVRRRGQEARLRCSPMKGHSHVYWYRQLPEEGLKFMVYLQKENIIDESGMPKERFSAEFPKEGPSILRIQQVVRGDSAAYFCASSPVERTAGNTIYFGEGSWLTVV.